These 8 T cell receptor beta chains originate from one sample sequenced in a study of blood T cell repertoires in COVID-19. TCRdb's copy holds only in-frame clones and misses some; the assay was immunoSEQ multiplex PCR. The data show 250,000 to 350,000 clones, 90% seen once. The sequenced material came from PBMCs or T cells enriched from blood (not recorded which). These receptors originate from a woman aged 25 to 39 who had recovered from COVID-19.

The CDR3 sequence: CASSLSGLAGSYEQYF. For the CDR3, the DNA is TGTGCCAGCAGTTTGTCAGGACTAGCGGGATCCTACGAGCAGTACTTC. The chain carries TRBV28 and TRBJ2-7; 12 positions agree with TRBD2. In germline, CDR1 is MDHEN, CDR2 SYDVKM. This CDR3 contains 16 residues. Unmatched junction bases numbered 4, after V lost 3 bases and J lost 1 base. Supplemented by reference TRBV28 and TRBJ2-7, the full variable domain reads DVKVTQSSRYLVKRTGEKVFLECVQDMDHENMFWYRQDPGLGLRLIYFSYDVKMKEKGDIPEGYSVSREKKERFSLILESASTNQTSMYLCASSLSGLAGSYEQYFGPGTRLTVT.

As regards this clone: Other DNA sequences of this sample code for an identical CDR3. The V call is TRBV18, the J call TRBJ2-5; maybe TRBD2 (6 bases). This CDR3 is built from 14 residues. Trimming took off 0 bases at V and 4 bases at J, with 9 bases between the two ends. CDR1 and CDR2 (germline): KGHSH, LQKENI. CDR3 loop: CASSPPSAGETQYF. For the CDR3, the DNA is TGTGCCAGCTCACCACCGTCAGCGGGAGAGACCCAGTACTTC.

V usage is TRBV25-1 and J usage is TRBJ2-5; D ambiguous. V lost 6 bases and J 1 base, leaving 6 bases between the germline ends. This CDR3 region has 12 residues. Germline loops: CDR1 MGHDK, CDR2 SYGVNS. The CDR3 protein is CASRGSQETQYF. In nucleotides, the CDR3 is TGTGCCAGCAGGGGCAGCCAAGAGACCCAGTACTTC.

This sequence joins TRBV4-3 and TRBJ2-1; 15 positions agree with TRBD2. Germline CDR1 and CDR2: LGHNA and YSLEER. The CDR3 is 17 residues long. Trimming took 3 bases from V and 5 from J; bases not matched to a gene: 5. The CDR3 here is CASSQSGLAGGHNEQFF. DNA of the CDR3: TGCGCCAGCAGCCAGTCAGGACTAGCGGGAGGGCACAATGAGCAGTTCTTC.

The V and J genes are TRBV9 and TRBJ2-3; 11 positions agree with TRBD2. The CDR3 spans 16 residues. J gave up 5 bases and V 3 bases, and 8 bases lay outside the gene matches. From germline, CDR1 is SGDLS and CDR2 YYNGEE. Written as DNA, the CDR3 is TGTGCCAGCAGCGGAAGACTAGCGGGATCACAAGATACGCAGTATTTT. Its translation: CASSGRLAGSQDTQYF.

This chain links TRBV10-3 with TRBJ2-3; D uncertain. Germline V lookup: CDR1 ENHRY, CDR2 SYGVKD. V lost 0 bases to trimming and J lost 2 bases, with 6 bases between them. This CDR3 is built from 14 residues. As DNA, the CDR3 is TGTGCCATCAGTGAGTCGAGTATCACAGATACGCAGTATTTT. It encodes CAISESSITDTQYF.

This clone was seen a handful of times. The chain carries TRBV28 and TRBJ2-1; a possible D gene is TRBD2 (6 bases). Trimming pared 11 bases from V and 4 bases from J, leaving 18 bases between. The germline V gene encodes CDR1 MDHEN and CDR2 SYDVKM. The CDR3 spans 14 residues. The CDR3 sequence: CASKNSREYNEQFF. The DNA of the CDR3 is TGTGCCTCCAAGAACAGCCGGGAGTACAATGAGCAGTTCTTC.

The chain couples TRBV6-5 to TRBJ1-2; 7 positions agree with TRBD1. The junction had 7 bases not matched to a gene; V was cut back by 3 bases and J by 3 bases. The CDR3 is 15 residues long. CDR1 MNHEY and CDR2 SVGAGI come from the germline V gene. The chain's CDR3 is CASSYNQGVHYGYTF. The CDR3 region has the DNA TGTGCCAGCAGTTATAATCAGGGGGTGCACTATGGCTACACCTTC.